The 2 T cell receptor beta chains in this list originate from one sample, sequenced in a study of T cell responses to AZD1222 COVID-19 vaccine. Assay used: immunoSEQ multiplex PCR; TCRdb lists only in-frame clones, some missing. The sample lists about 120,000 clones; approximately 86% were seen once. The sample in question was peripheral blood, obtained 28 days after the second AZD1222 dose. The receptor set was obtained from an adult who received the AZD1222 COVID-19 vaccine.

This clone was observed a handful of times. The J gene is TRBJ2-1, the V gene TRBV9; 10 bases align to TRBD2. Germline V gene data show CDR1 as SGDLS and CDR2 as YYNGEE. The CDR3 totals 15 residues. Trimming removed 6 bases from V and 4 bases from J; junction bases left unmatched: 7. The CDR3 protein is CASKAETSGYNEQFF. Here the CDR3 DNA reads TGTGCCAGCAAAGCCGAGACTAGCGGGTACAATGAGCAGTTCTTC.

In its sample, this clone was seen once. V usage is TRBV7-2 and J usage is TRBJ1-5; the D is unclear. This CDR3 has 12 residues. V lost 2 bases and J 5 bases, leaving 4 bases between the germline ends. Germline V gene sequence: CDR1 SGHTA, CDR2 FQGNSA. CDR3 in DNA: TGTGCCAGCAGCTTACCCCATCAGCCCCAGCATTTT. Translating it yields CASSLPHQPQHF.